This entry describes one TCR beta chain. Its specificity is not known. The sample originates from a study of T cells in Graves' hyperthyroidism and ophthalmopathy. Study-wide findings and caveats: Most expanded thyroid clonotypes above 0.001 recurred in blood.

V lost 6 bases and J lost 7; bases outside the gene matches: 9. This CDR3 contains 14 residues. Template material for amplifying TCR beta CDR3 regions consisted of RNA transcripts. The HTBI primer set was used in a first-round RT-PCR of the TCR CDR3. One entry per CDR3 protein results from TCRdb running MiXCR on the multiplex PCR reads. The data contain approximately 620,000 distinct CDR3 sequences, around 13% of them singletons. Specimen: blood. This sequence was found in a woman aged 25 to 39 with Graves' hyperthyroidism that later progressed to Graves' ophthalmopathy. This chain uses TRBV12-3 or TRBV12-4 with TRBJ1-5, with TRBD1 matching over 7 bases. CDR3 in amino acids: CASSRDSWGQPQHF. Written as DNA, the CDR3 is TGTGCCAGCAGCCGGGACAGTTGGGGCCAGCCCCAGCATTTT.